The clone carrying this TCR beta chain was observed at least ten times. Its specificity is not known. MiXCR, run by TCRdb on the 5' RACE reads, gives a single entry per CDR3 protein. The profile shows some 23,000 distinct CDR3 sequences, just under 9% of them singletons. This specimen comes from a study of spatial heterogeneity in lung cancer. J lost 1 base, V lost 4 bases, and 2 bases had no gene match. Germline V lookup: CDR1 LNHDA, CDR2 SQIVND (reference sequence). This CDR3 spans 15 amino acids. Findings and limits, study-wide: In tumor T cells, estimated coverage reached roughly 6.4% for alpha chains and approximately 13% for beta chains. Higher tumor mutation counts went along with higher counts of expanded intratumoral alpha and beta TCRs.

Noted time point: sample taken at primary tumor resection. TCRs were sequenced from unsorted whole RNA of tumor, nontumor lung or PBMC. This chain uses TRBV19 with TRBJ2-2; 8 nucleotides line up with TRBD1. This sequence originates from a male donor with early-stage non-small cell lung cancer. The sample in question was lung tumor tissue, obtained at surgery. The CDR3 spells CASSTGQGNTGELFF. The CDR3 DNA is TGTGCCAGTAGTACCGGACAGGGGAACACCGGGGAGCTGTTTTTT.